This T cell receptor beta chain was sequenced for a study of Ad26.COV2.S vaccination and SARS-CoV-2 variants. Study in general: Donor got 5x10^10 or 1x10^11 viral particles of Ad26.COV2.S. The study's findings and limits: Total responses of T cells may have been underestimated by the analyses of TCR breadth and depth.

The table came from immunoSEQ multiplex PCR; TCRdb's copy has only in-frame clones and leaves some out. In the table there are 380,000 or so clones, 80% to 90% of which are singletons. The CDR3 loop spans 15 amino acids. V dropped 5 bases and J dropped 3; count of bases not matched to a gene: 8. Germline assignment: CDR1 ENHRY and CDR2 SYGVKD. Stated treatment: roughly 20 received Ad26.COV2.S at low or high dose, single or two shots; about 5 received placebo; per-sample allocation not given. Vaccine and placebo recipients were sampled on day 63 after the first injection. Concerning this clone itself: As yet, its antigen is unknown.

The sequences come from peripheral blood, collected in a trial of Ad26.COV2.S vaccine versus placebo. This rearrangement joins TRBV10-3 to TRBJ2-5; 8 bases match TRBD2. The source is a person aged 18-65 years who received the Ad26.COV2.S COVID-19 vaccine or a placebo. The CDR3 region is CAISYGLAQKETQYF. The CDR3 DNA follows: TGTGCCATCAGTTATGGACTAGCCCAGAAAGAGACCCAGTACTTC.